This TCR beta chain came from a study of molecular identifiers for immune sequencing clone quantification. In the study overall: The replicate experiment used RNA from around 20,000 or 99,000 naive CD8 cells. This RNA was split into five aliquots, and four of them were sequenced.

For bulk TCR libraries, previously described methods and listed TCR primers were used. TCRdb passed the PCR reads through MiXCR, listing each CDR3 protein once. The sample yields fewer than 350,000 distinct CDR3 sequences, roughly 23% seen once. This CDR3 has 14 residues. Germline V lookup: CDR1 MDHEN, CDR2 SYDVKM. Overall study results and limits: Detecting spiked Jurkat TCR RNA from one cell among approximately 1 million naive cells was reportedly possible. Same-barcode identical TCR molecules could make highly expanded clones look smaller than they are.

In regard to this clonotype: The antigen is not known. Germline and junction disagree at one end, which may indicate a read error.

The chain is built from TRBV28 and TRBJ2-3; D unresolved. This receptor was obtained from a human donor in good health. Some libraries in this study had Jurkat cell RNA spiked in. Sequencing was performed on naive CD8+ T cells from blood, with Jurkat cell RNA spiked in. Subset noted: FACS-sorted CD8+CD4-CCR7+CD45RA+ naive T cells. Here the CDR3 DNA reads TGTGCCAGCAGTTCATCCAGTAGCACAGATGCGCAGTATTTT. It codes for CASSSSSSTDAQYF.